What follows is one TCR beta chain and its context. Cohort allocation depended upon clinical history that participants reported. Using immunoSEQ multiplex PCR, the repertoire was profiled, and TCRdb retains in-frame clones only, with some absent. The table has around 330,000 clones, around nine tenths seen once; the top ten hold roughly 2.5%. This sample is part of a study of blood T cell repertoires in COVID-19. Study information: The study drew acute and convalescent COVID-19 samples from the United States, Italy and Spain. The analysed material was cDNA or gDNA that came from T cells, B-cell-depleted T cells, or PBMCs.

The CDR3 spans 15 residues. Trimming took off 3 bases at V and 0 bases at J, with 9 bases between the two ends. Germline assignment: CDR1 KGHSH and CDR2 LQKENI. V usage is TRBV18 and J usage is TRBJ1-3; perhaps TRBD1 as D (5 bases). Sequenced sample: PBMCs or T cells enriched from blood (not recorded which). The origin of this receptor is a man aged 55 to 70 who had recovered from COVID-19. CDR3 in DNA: TGTGCCAGCTCACCGGCGGACATCTCTGGAAACACCATATATTTT. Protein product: CASSPADISGNTIYF.